Listed below are T cell receptor beta chains from one sample, sequenced in a study of blood T cell repertoires in COVID-19. Libraries were prepared by immunoSEQ multiplex PCR; TCRdb keeps only in-frame clonotypes and omits some of them. The top ten clones hold roughly 6% of a sample with about 100,000 clones, around 90% of them seen once. The material sequenced was peripheral blood. All receptors derive from a woman between 55 and 75 years old with acute or convalescent COVID-19. Each CDR3 is given with its conserved first and last residue. A D gene is named only where the DNA matches it firmly. Only some rows state a clone size, as once, few, many or a class for expanded clones.

clone size: few; V gene: TRBV6-5; D gene: .; J gene: TRBJ1-3; CDR3 DNA: TGTGCCAGCAGTCCGACACTTCTTGGAAACACCATATATTTT; CDR3 protein: CASSPTLLGNTIYF
clone size: .; V gene: TRBV15; D gene: TRBD2; J gene: TRBJ2-5; CDR3 DNA: TGTGCCACCAGCAGCGGTACCCTAGCGGGAGGTGTGCAAGAGACCCAGTACTTC; CDR3 protein: CATSSGTLAGGVQETQYF
clone size: .; V gene: TRBV9; D gene: .; J gene: TRBJ2-3; CDR3 DNA: TGTGCCAGCAGTGTTGGCCCCAGGAGCACAGATACGCAGTATTTT; CDR3 protein: CASSVGPRSTDTQYF
clone size: .; V gene: TRBV7-9; D gene: .; J gene: TRBJ2-1; CDR3 DNA: TGTGCCAGCAGCTTAGGGACACAATACAATGAGCAGTTCTTC; CDR3 protein: CASSLGTQYNEQFF
clone size: .; V gene: TRBV2; D gene: .; J gene: TRBJ2-1; CDR3 DNA: TGTGCCAGCGAACTAGCAAGCAATGAGCAGTTCTTC; CDR3 protein: CASELASNEQFF
clone size: .; V gene: TRBV5-1; D gene: .; J gene: TRBJ1-4; CDR3 DNA: TGCGCCAGCAGACAGGGCCGAGGTGAAAAACTGTTTTTT; CDR3 protein: CASRQGRGEKLFF
clone size: .; V gene: TRBV5-5; D gene: TRBD2; J gene: TRBJ2-3; CDR3 DNA: TGTGCCAGCAGCTCCACCCCTCTAGCGGGGATTAGCACAGATACGCAGTATTTT; CDR3 protein: CASSSTPLAGISTDTQYF
clone size: .; V gene: TRBV19; D gene: TRBD1; J gene: TRBJ1-1; CDR3 DNA: TGTGCCAGTAGTGACAGGGGGACTGAAGCTTTCTTT; CDR3 protein: CASSDRGTEAFF
clone size: .; V gene: TRBV9; D gene: .; J gene: TRBJ2-1; CDR3 DNA: TGTGCCAGCAGCGTAGCCTCTACTTACAATGAGCAGTTCTTC; CDR3 protein: CASSVASTYNEQFF
clone size: once; V gene: TRBV6-5; D gene: .; J gene: TRBJ1-1; CDR3 DNA: TGTGCCAGCAGTCGAGGACAGACTGAAGCTTTCTTT; CDR3 protein: CASSRGQTEAFF
clone size: .; V gene: TRBV7-2; D gene: TRBD1; J gene: TRBJ2-1; CDR3 DNA: TGTGCCAGCAGCTACGACAGGGGGACCCACAATGAGCAGTTCTTC; CDR3 protein: CASSYDRGTHNEQFF
clone size: .; V gene: TRBV7-3; D gene: .; J gene: TRBJ2-1; CDR3 DNA: TGTGCCAGCAGCTTAATAGCGAGAGGGCTAAGCTCCTACAATGAGCAGTTCTTC; CDR3 protein: CASSLIARGLSSYNEQFF
clone size: .; V gene: TRBV7-9; D gene: TRBD1; J gene: TRBJ1-3; CDR3 DNA: TGTGCCAGCAGCTTCACCGGGACAGGGTCTGGAAACACCATATATTTT; CDR3 protein: CASSFTGTGSGNTIYF
clone size: .; V gene: TRBV10-1; D gene: .; J gene: TRBJ2-1; CDR3 DNA: TGCGCCAGCACCACCGGGACTCATAACTACAATGAGCAGTTCTTC; CDR3 protein: CASTTGTHNYNEQFF
clone size: .; V gene: TRBV7-9; D gene: .; J gene: TRBJ2-5; CDR3 DNA: TGTGCCAGCAGCTTAGGCGACTGGCCCGGGGAGACCCAGTACTTC; CDR3 protein: CASSLGDWPGETQYF
clone size: .; V gene: TRBV2; D gene: .; J gene: TRBJ2-1; CDR3 DNA: TGTGCCAGCAGTGAAGCGCTACAGGGTGGCGATGAGCAGTTCTTC; CDR3 protein: CASSEALQGGDEQFF
clone size: .; V gene: TRBV6-2/TRBV6-3; D gene: TRBD1; J gene: TRBJ1-1; CDR3 DNA: TGTGCCAGCAGTAGAGGACAGGGGTGGACTGAAGCTTTCTTT; CDR3 protein: CASSRGQGWTEAFF
clone size: once; V gene: TRBV19; D gene: .; J gene: TRBJ1-5; CDR3 DNA: TGTGCCAGTAGTATCATCCTGGCAGGAAATAGCAATCAGCCCCAGCATTTT; CDR3 protein: CASSIILAGNSNQPQHF
clone size: few; V gene: TRBV2; D gene: TRBD2; J gene: TRBJ2-7; CDR3 DNA: TGTGCCAGCAGTGAAGATGGTGGTGACGGGGGGTGGTACGAGCAGTACTTC; CDR3 protein: CASSEDGGDGGWYEQYF
clone size: .; V gene: TRBV6-6; D gene: TRBD1; J gene: TRBJ2-5; CDR3 DNA: TGTGCCAGCAGCCCCCGGGACAGTCGGAAAGAGACCCAGTACTTC; CDR3 protein: CASSPRDSRKETQYF
clone size: .; V gene: TRBV10-1; D gene: TRBD2; J gene: TRBJ2-5; CDR3 DNA: TGCGCCAGCAGTGCCGGGACTAGCGGGAGGGAGACCCAGTACTTC; CDR3 protein: CASSAGTSGRETQYF
clone size: .; V gene: TRBV5-1; D gene: TRBD1; J gene: TRBJ1-1; CDR3 DNA: TGCGCCAGCAGCTGGAAGGGGGCCGACACTGAAGCTTTCTTT; CDR3 protein: CASSWKGADTEAFF
clone size: .; V gene: TRBV5-1; D gene: .; J gene: TRBJ1-5; CDR3 DNA: TGCGCCAGCAGCCCCTCCGGGACACACAATCAGCCCCAGCATTTT; CDR3 protein: CASSPSGTHNQPQHF
clone size: .; V gene: TRBV5-1; D gene: TRBD2; J gene: TRBJ2-1; CDR3 DNA: TGCGCCAGCAGCTTGGCACTAGCGGAAAACAATGAGCAGTTCTTC; CDR3 protein: CASSLALAENNEQFF
clone size: .; V gene: TRBV28; D gene: TRBD2; J gene: TRBJ2-7; CDR3 DNA: TGTGCCAGCGAACCCTGGACTAGCGGGAAGTACGAGCAGTACTTC; CDR3 protein: CASEPWTSGKYEQYF
clone size: .; V gene: TRBV5-1; D gene: TRBD1; J gene: TRBJ1-2; CDR3 DNA: TGCGCCAGCAGCCCGGGACAGGATAACTATGGCTACACCTTC; CDR3 protein: CASSPGQDNYGYTF
clone size: once; V gene: TRBV3-1/TRBV3-2; D gene: TRBD2; J gene: TRBJ2-1; CDR3 DNA: TGTGCCAGCAGCCCTAGCGGGAGCTCCTACAATGAGCAGTTCTTC; CDR3 protein: CASSPSGSSYNEQFF
clone size: .; V gene: TRBV13; D gene: .; J gene: TRBJ1-2; CDR3 DNA: TGTGCCAGCAGCTTAGTCCGGGGTAACTATGGCTACACCTTC; CDR3 protein: CASSLVRGNYGYTF
clone size: .; V gene: TRBV10-3; D gene: .; J gene: TRBJ1-2; CDR3 DNA: TGTGCCATCAGTGAGAGTTCGAGGAGCTATGGCTACACCTTC; CDR3 protein: CAISESSRSYGYTF
clone size: .; V gene: TRBV2; D gene: .; J gene: TRBJ1-1; CDR3 DNA: TGTGCCAGCAACTTCCGACAGAACACTGAAGCTTTCTTT; CDR3 protein: CASNFRQNTEAFF
clone size: .; V gene: TRBV2; D gene: TRBD1; J gene: TRBJ2-3; CDR3 DNA: TGTGCCAGCAGAGTCGGGGGACAGGGTAGAGATACGCAGTATTTT; CDR3 protein: CASRVGGQGRDTQYF
clone size: once; V gene: TRBV4-1; D gene: .; J gene: TRBJ1-5; CDR3 DNA: TGCGCCAGCAGCCTATTGGGGGCATATCAGCCCCAGCATTTT; CDR3 protein: CASSLLGAYQPQHF
clone size: .; V gene: TRBV5-8; D gene: TRBD1; J gene: TRBJ1-3; CDR3 DNA: TGTGCCAGCAGCTTCCAGGGGGCAGACACCATATATTTT; CDR3 protein: CASSFQGADTIYF
clone size: .; V gene: TRBV28; D gene: .; J gene: TRBJ2-7; CDR3 DNA: TGTGCCAGCAATAAACAGGATTCCTACGAGCAGTACTTC; CDR3 protein: CASNKQDSYEQYF
clone size: .; V gene: TRBV7-3; D gene: .; J gene: TRBJ1-1; CDR3 DNA: TGTGCCAGCAGCCCATCCAGGGTCGACACTGAAGCTTTCTTT; CDR3 protein: CASSPSRVDTEAFF
clone size: .; V gene: TRBV14; D gene: TRBD2; J gene: TRBJ2-1; CDR3 DNA: TGTGCCAGCAGCCGCATATGGGGACTAGCGGGAGGGCTAGACAATGAGCAGTTCTTC; CDR3 protein: CASSRIWGLAGGLDNEQFF
clone size: few; V gene: TRBV11-2; D gene: .; J gene: TRBJ1-1; CDR3 DNA: TGTGCCAGCAGCAACAGACGGCAGGGGCCTGAAGCTTTCTTT; CDR3 protein: CASSNRRQGPEAFF
clone size: .; V gene: TRBV29-1; D gene: .; J gene: TRBJ2-1; CDR3 DNA: TGCAGCGTTCCCGTTAAGGGAGCGCGAAATGAGCAGTTCTTC; CDR3 protein: CSVPVKGARNEQFF
clone size: .; V gene: TRBV30; D gene: TRBD2; J gene: TRBJ2-1; CDR3 DNA: TGTGCGGTCCTAGCGGGATATGAGCAGTTCTTC; CDR3 protein: CAVLAGYEQFF
clone size: .; V gene: TRBV7-8; D gene: TRBD1; J gene: TRBJ2-1; CDR3 DNA: TGTGCCAGCAGAATAGGTGGGACAGGGCACTACAATGAGCAGTTCTTC; CDR3 protein: CASRIGGTGHYNEQFF
clone size: once; V gene: TRBV28; D gene: .; J gene: TRBJ2-7; CDR3 DNA: TGTGCCAGCAGTTATAGGACAGGGCCTAGCGGACTAAACTACGAGCAGTACTTC; CDR3 protein: CASSYRTGPSGLNYEQYF
clone size: .; V gene: TRBV27; D gene: TRBD1; J gene: TRBJ1-3; CDR3 DNA: TGTGCCAGCAGTTTGGCAGGGGGACCCCTCTCTGGAAACACCATATATTTT; CDR3 protein: CASSLAGGPLSGNTIYF